This T cell receptor (beta chain) was observed in a study of OX40 agonist ivuxolimab in advanced cancers. Study background: Ivuxolimab, which patients received intravenously every 2 weeks, was dosed at 0.01 to 10 mg/kg. Study observations and caveats: Both CD4+ and CD8+ T cell populations in blood had undergone clonal expansion by week 6 at 0.1 to 3.0 mg/kg. Which antigen the expanded peripheral T cells recognized is unknown.

The CDR3 runs 14 residues. The V end lost 1 base, the J end lost 2 bases, and 9 bases lay between the germline ends. Per germline, CDR1 MDHEN and CDR2 SYDVKM. Concerning this clone: Its antigen is undetermined.

Method: immunoSEQ multiplex PCR; TCRdb's copy keeps in-frame clones and lacks some. The sample records tens of thousands of clones, 80% to 95% being singletons. This TCR was recovered from an adult with an advanced solid tumor such as melanoma, head and neck, liver or kidney cancer. The chain is built from TRBV28 and TRBJ2-7, with D maybe TRBD2 (5 bases). The sample in question was CD4+ or CD8+ T cells sorted from blood, obtained in a trial of the OX40 agonist ivuxolimab. The CDR3 region has the DNA TGTGCCAGCAGTTTATCAAGGAGGACCTACGAGCAGTACTTC. Translated, it gives CASSLSRRTYEQYF.